These T cell receptor beta chains were read from a single sample in a study of PD-1 blockade in classical Hodgkin lymphoma. Using immunoSEQ multiplex PCR, the repertoire was profiled, and TCRdb retains in-frame clones only, with some absent. Of about 27,000 clones in the sample, about 80% were seen once. The sequenced sample was CD4+ T cells from blood, obtained at baseline. These receptors came from a human donor with classical Hodgkin lymphoma. CDR3s include the opening cysteine and the closing phenylalanine or tryptophan. D genes are given only for firm matches.

V: TRBV28; J: TRBJ1-5; D: -; length: 14; CDR3: CASSSGGSNQPQHF
V: TRBV27; J: TRBJ1-6; D: -; length: 17; CDR3: CASSTLLQGTYNSPLHF
V: TRBV7-6; J: TRBJ1-6; D: -; length: 13; CDR3: CASSSRTTSPLHF
V: TRBV19; J: TRBJ1-2; D: TRBD1; length: 18; CDR3: CASTSQYGFGTGFYGYTF
V: TRBV5-5; J: TRBJ2-3; D: -; length: 13; CDR3: CASSFGGADTQYF
V: TRBV30; J: TRBJ1-3; D: TRBD1; length: 16; CDR3: CASIRGGSSSGNTIYF
V: TRBV4-1; J: TRBJ1-5; D: -; length: 17; CDR3: CASSQDGQGSPNQPQHF
V: TRBV7-2; J: TRBJ1-1; D: TRBD1; length: 14; CDR3: CASSWTPGTGEAFF
V: TRBV2; J: TRBJ2-7; D: -; length: 15; CDR3: CASSESRWGFYEQYF
V: TRBV4-2; J: TRBJ1-4; D: -; length: 16; CDR3: CASSQGQEEGNEKLFF
V: TRBV7-2; J: TRBJ1-4; D: TRBD1; length: 15; CDR3: CASSQQGGTNEKLFF
V: TRBV5-4; J: TRBJ2-5; D: -; length: 13; CDR3: CASSLSHSETQYF
V: TRBV5-4; J: TRBJ2-5; D: -; length: 15; CDR3: CASSLASRGGETQYF
V: TRBV27; J: TRBJ2-5; D: TRBD1; length: 17; CDR3: CASSFLGTGIIQETQYF
V: TRBV18; J: TRBJ1-2; D: -; length: 14; CDR3: CASSEGTTSYGYTF
V: TRBV10-1; J: TRBJ1-5; D: -; length: 13; CDR3: CAREGGCNQPQHF
V: TRBV7-2; J: TRBJ2-4; D: TRBD1; length: 13; CDR3: CASSVDRDDIQYF
V: TRBV18; J: TRBJ1-2; D: -; length: 15; CDR3: CASSPLTDSNYGYTF
V: TRBV5-8; J: TRBJ1-5; D: -; length: 17; CDR3: CASSFILGDFSLQPQHF
V: TRBV7-2; J: TRBJ2-7; D: TRBD1; length: 14; CDR3: CASSLERGPYEQYF
V: TRBV11-2; J: TRBJ2-4; D: TRBD2; length: 17; CDR3: CASSTGTSGLAKNIQYF
V: TRBV29-1; J: TRBJ2-5; D: TRBD2; length: 13; CDR3: CSVDPSGVETQYF
V: TRBV30; J: TRBJ2-6; D: -; length: 21; CDR3: CAWSVSRTAGGPPSGANVLTF
V: TRBV9; J: TRBJ2-3; D: -; length: 16; CDR3: CASSVTGNPSTDTQYF
V: TRBV7-2; J: TRBJ2-7; D: -; length: 14; CDR3: CASSFGTETYEQYF
V: TRBV5-8; J: TRBJ2-3; D: TRBD2; length: 17; CDR3: CASSREGLAGTRDTQYF